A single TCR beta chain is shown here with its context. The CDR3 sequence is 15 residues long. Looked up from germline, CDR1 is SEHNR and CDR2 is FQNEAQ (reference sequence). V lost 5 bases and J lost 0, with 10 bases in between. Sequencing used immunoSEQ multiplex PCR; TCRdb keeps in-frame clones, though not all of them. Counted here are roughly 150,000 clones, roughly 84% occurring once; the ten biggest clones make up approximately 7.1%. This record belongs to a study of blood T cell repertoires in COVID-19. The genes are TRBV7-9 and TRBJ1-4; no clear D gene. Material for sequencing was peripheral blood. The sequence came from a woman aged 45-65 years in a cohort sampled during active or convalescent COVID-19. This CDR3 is CASSEGPSTNEKLFF. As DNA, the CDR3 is TGTGCCAGCAGCGAGGGCCCCTCAACTAATGAAAAACTGTTTTTT. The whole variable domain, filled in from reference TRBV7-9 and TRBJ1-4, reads DTGVSQNPRHKITKRGQNVTFRCDPISEHNRLYWYRQTLGQGPEFLTYFQNEAQLEKSRLLSDRFSAERPKGSFSTLEIQRTEQGDSAMYLCASSEGPSTNEKLFFGSGTQLSVL.